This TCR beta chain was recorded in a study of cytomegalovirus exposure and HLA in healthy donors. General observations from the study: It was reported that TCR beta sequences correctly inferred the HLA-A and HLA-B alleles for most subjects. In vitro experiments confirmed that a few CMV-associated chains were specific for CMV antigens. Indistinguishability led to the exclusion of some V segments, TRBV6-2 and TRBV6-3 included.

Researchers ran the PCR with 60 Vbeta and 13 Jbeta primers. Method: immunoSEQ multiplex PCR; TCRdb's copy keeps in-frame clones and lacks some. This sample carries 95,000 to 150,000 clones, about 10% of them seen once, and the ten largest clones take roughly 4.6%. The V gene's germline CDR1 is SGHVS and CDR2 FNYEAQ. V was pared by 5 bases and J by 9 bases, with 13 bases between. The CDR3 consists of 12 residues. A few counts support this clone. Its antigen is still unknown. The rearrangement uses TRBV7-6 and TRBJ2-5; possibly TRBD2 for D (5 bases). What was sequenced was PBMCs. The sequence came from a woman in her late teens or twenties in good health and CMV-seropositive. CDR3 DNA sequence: TGTGCCAGCAGCCCGGACCCAGCGGCCCAGTACTTC. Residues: CASSPDPAAQYF.